Each of the 16 T cell receptor beta chains below was sequenced from the same sample in a study of CD8+ T cells in alopecia areata (dated by TCRdb to between 2017 and 2018). The intended sense of this specimen's time point label: roughly 24 weeks on oral tofacitinib. The treatment or condition label here, explained by the study, means: oral pan-JAK inhibitor, 5-10 mg twice daily. Receptors were amplified or captured by the immunoSEQ multiplex PCR assay. To provide template for TCR sequencing, every sample had RNA extracted and reverse transcribed into cDNA. The source is immuneACCESS, and TCRdb retained only in-frame sequences with V and J called. Part of the clones is not carried over; for the studies checked, unresolved V genes explain less than half of this, and the remainder is unexplained. The sample table holds approximately 280,000 clones, of which 55% to 70% were seen once. Of the sample, more than 1.5% is held by the ten largest clones.

Sequenced material: CD4+ T cells sorted from blood, taken at week 24, from a patient treated with tofacitinib. These receptors came from a human donor with alopecia areata.

This chain joins TRBV15 and TRBJ1-2; possibly TRBD1 for D (5 bases). The V end lost 3 bases, the J end lost 7 bases, and 15 bases lay between the germline ends. This CDR3 is built from 14 residues. CDR1 LNHNV and CDR2 YYDKDF come from the germline V gene (reference sequence). The chain's CDR3 is CATSRGQGTSGYTF. In DNA form, the CDR3 reads TGTGCCACCAGCAGGGGCCAAGGGACGAGTGGCTACACCTTC.

This chain uses TRBV29-1 with TRBJ1-1; no clear D. The CDR3 totals 12 residues. Trimming took 5 bases from V and 1 from J, leaving 8 bases between them. CDR1 is SQVTM, CDR2 ANQGSEA, per germline. CDR3 sequence reads: CSVSKGNTEAFF. In DNA, the CDR3 is TGCAGCGTTTCCAAGGGGAACACTGAAGCTTTCTTT.

This clone has just a few counts. Different DNA sequences within this sample yield the same CDR3. The chain employs TRBV5-6 and TRBJ1-5, with D unresolved. Trimming stripped 0 bases from V and 7 bases from J, with 5 bases between. The CDR3 loop spans 12 amino acids. Germline CDR1 and CDR2: SGHDT and YYEEEE. Written as DNA, the CDR3 is TGTGCCAGCAGCTTGGTGGGGCAGCCCCAGCATTTT. Translated: CASSLVGQPQHF.

V usage is TRBV7-9 and J usage is TRBJ1-2; 7 bases map to TRBD1. The CDR3 sequence is 12 residues long. V was clipped by 2 bases and J by 7 bases; unmatched bases: 1. From germline, CDR1 is SEHNR and CDR2 FQNEAQ (reference sequence). The CDR3 sequence is CASSLQGGGYTF. The CDR3, as DNA: TGTGCCAGCAGCTTACAGGGGGGTGGCTACACCTTC.

This clone appeared a few times. The chain uses TRBV7-2 and TRBJ2-5; 11 nucleotides line up with TRBD1. From germline, CDR1 is SGHTA and CDR2 FQGNSA. V lost 2 bases and J lost 5; bases outside the gene matches: 4. The CDR3 contains 15 residues. CDR3 residues: CASSLQGQGAETQYF. CDR3 nucleotide sequence: TGTGCCAGCAGCTTACAAGGACAGGGGGCCGAGACCCAGTACTTC.

On this clone itself: Additional DNA sequences in this sample encode the identical CDR3. This chain uses TRBV19 with TRBJ2-5; a possible D gene is TRBD1 (6 bases). The CDR3 sequence is 13 residues long. With 4 bases removed from V and 5 bases from J, the gap between germline ends came to 11 bases. Germline V gives CDR1 LNHDA, CDR2 SQIVND (reference sequence). This CDR3 is CASSTGVRETQYF. The DNA of the CDR3 is TGTGCCAGTAGTACAGGGGTAAGGGAGACCCAGTACTTC.

The gene calls are TRBV5-4 and TRBJ1-6, with no clear D. From germline, CDR1 is SGHNT and CDR2 YYREEE (reference sequence). V lost 0 bases to trimming and J lost 7 bases, with 14 bases between them. The CDR3 length is 16 residues. CDR3 amino acids: CASSLEAARTNSPLHF. The DNA for the CDR3 is TGTGCCAGCAGCTTGGAGGCCGCGCGGACCAATTCACCCCTCCACTTT. Together with reference TRBV5-4 and TRBJ1-6, the CDR3 gives the full variable domain: ETGVTQSPTHLIKTRGQQVTLRCSSQSGHNTVSWYQQALGQGPQFIFQYYREEENGRGNFPPRFSGLQFPNYSSELNVNALELDDSALYLCASSLEAARTNSPLHFGNGTRLTVT.

The chain joins TRBV9 to TRBJ2-7, with D possibly called TRBD1 or TRBD2 (5 bases each). The CDR3 loop spans 13 amino acids. From germline, CDR1 is SGDLS and CDR2 YYNGEE. V shed 6 bases and J shed 3 bases, with 13 bases lying between them. This chain's CDR3 is CASKPGRDYEQYF. The CDR3 DNA is TGTGCCAGCAAACCAGGGAGAGACTACGAGCAGTACTTC.

V is TRBV30 and J is TRBJ1-6; no clear D. The ends were cut back, 0 bases at V and 11 bases at J, with 17 bases in the middle. CDR1 GTSNPN and CDR2 SVGIG come from the germline V gene (reference sequence). The CDR3 length is 15 residues. The CDR3 DNA is TGTGCCTGGAGTGTACTCGGTGCGGGCGGACCACCCCTCCACTTT. Residues: CAWSVLGAGGPPLHF.

This clone occurred a few times. The chain combines TRBV30 with TRBJ1-1; tentative D call: TRBD1 (6 bases). The CDR3 loop spans 15 amino acids. The ends were cut back, 4 bases at V and 4 bases at J, with 19 bases in the middle. Looked up from germline, CDR1 is GTSNPN and CDR2 is SVGIG (reference sequence). For the CDR3, the DNA is TGTGCCTGGAAGAGCAAACCAGGGGTAGGCACTGAAGCTTTCTTT. Its protein product is CAWKSKPGVGTEAFF.

In its sample, this clone was seen a few times. The chain carries TRBV28 and TRBJ2-3; TRBD2 might be the D (5 bases). Trimming pared 7 bases from V and 2 bases from J, leaving 7 bases between. This CDR3 region has 12 residues. The V gene's germline CDR1 is MDHEN and CDR2 SYDVKM. The CDR3 region has the DNA TGTGCCAGCACCGGGAACACAGATACGCAGTATTTT. Translated: CASTGNTDTQYF.

There are a few counts of this clone. The chain is built from TRBV29-1 and TRBJ2-1, with no clear D. V lost 4 bases and J lost 9, with 10 bases in between. From germline, CDR1 is SQVTM and CDR2 ANQGSEA. The CDR3 totals 11 residues. The CDR3 here is CSVGRVVEQFF. CDR3 DNA: TGCAGCGTTGGAAGGGTTGTTGAGCAGTTCTTC.

This clone was counted only a few times. The V and J genes are TRBV7-2 and TRBJ2-4; D is ambiguous. V was shortened by 5 bases and J by 9 bases, with 11 bases between the two germline ends. Germline V gene lookup returns CDR1 SGHTA and CDR2 FQGNSA. This CDR3 contains 12 residues. The CDR3 is CASSPSSSIQYF. The CDR3 nucleotides are TGTGCCAGCAGCCCCAGCTCGAGCATTCAGTACTTC.

The chain combines TRBV6-1 with TRBJ2-6, with D possibly TRBD1 on 6 matching bases. Germline lookup yields CDR1 MNHNS and CDR2 SASEGT. CDR3 length: 17 amino acids. V gave up 1 base and J gave up 1 base, with 11 bases separating them. The CDR3: CASSEDSRGSGANVLTF. The CDR3 DNA reads TGTGCCAGCAGTGAAGATAGCAGGGGTTCTGGGGCCAACGTCCTGACTTTC.

The V and J genes are TRBV7-9 and TRBJ2-5, with no clear D. Germline values: CDR1 SEHNR, CDR2 FQNEAQ (reference sequence). The CDR3 has 15 amino acids. Trimming removed 5 bases at V and 2 bases at J, with 15 bases between. The CDR3 DNA reads as TGTGCCAGCAGCCCTACAATCGGAGAACAAGAGACCCAGTACTTC. Protein sequence: CASSPTIGEQETQYF.

The rearrangement links TRBV28 to TRBJ2-7, with 9 bases matching TRBD2. The germline CDR1 and CDR2 sequences are MDHEN and SYDVKM. This CDR3 is built from 14 residues. Trimming removed 2 bases from V and 2 bases from J; junction bases left unmatched: 1. The CDR3: CASSLLAGTYEQYF. CDR3 DNA sequence: TGTGCCAGCAGTTTACTAGCGGGGACCTACGAGCAGTACTTC.